The 6 T cell receptor beta chains below all came from one sample that was sequenced in a study of CD8 T cells in ankylosing spondylitis. Broader study findings: Blood of patients with ankylosing spondylitis appeared to be characterized by a TCR beta motif of about eight highly homologous variants.

A single record per CDR3 protein comes from TCRdb applying MiXCR to the 5' RACE reads. The sample includes about 220,000 distinct CDR3 sequences, 6% to 8.5% seen only once; the top ten take 14%. No antigens are known for them. The material sequenced was blood, either unsorted or a sorted T cell fraction (not recorded which). The receptors shown here come from a male donor with ankylosing spondylitis.

This clonotype was detected ten times or more. The gene calls are TRBV10-3 and TRBJ2-1; 9 positions match TRBD2. Per the germline V gene, CDR1 is ENHRY and CDR2 is SYGVKD. V lost 6 bases, J lost 2 bases, and 8 bases stayed unmatched. The CDR3 has 16 amino acids. The CDR3 bases are TGTGCCATCAGCCTTAGCGGGGGAAAGGCCTACAATGAGCAGTTCTTC. Residues: CAISLSGGKAYNEQFF.

The V call is TRBV20-1, the J call TRBJ1-6; maybe TRBD1 (5 bases). The CDR3 contains 16 residues. Germline V gene data show CDR1 as DFQATT and CDR2 as SNEGSKA (reference sequence). V was cut by 6 bases and J by 3 bases, with 18 bases left in between. CDR3 nucleotides: TGCAGTGCCAGCTCCGGGACGGGGGTCTATAATTCACCCCTCCACTTT. Translation gives CSASSGTGVYNSPLHF.

This clonotype was seen repeatedly, ten times or more. The chain carries TRBV7-9 and TRBJ2-1, with D unresolved. V was cut by 11 bases and J by 3 bases, with 14 bases left in between. The CDR3 totals 13 residues. Germline lookup yields CDR1 SEHNR and CDR2 FQNEAQ (reference sequence). DNA for the CDR3: TGTGCCTTATTATCCCCATTCTACAATGAGCAGTTCTTC. Translated, it gives CALLSPFYNEQFF.

Points on this clonotype: One base away lies a much larger clone, so this may be a sequencing read error. V usage is TRBV29-1 and J usage is TRBJ1-2, with TRBD1 identical over 7 bases. This CDR3 has 11 amino acids. CDR1 and CDR2 from the germline V gene are SQVTM and ANQGSEA. V shed 7 bases, J shed 4 bases, and the junction held 3 bases outside the gene matches. The CDR3 nucleotides read TGCAGCGGCAGGGGGTTCTATGGCTACACCTTC. Translating gives CSGRGFYGYTF. The full variable domain, completed using reference TRBV29-1 and TRBJ1-2, is SAVISQKPSRDICQRGTSLTIQCQVDSQVTMMFWYRQQPGQSLTLIATANQGSEATYESGFVIDKFPISRPNLTFSTLTVSNMSPEDSSIYLCSGRGFYGYTFGSGTRLTVV.

Many counts were recorded for this clonotype. The chain has TRBV29-1 and TRBJ2-7; 7 bases align to TRBD1. V shed 4 bases and J 4 bases; nucleotides not matched to a gene: 13. The CDR3 is made up of 15 amino acids. Germline CDR1 and CDR2: SQVTM and ANQGSEA. CDR3 protein: CSVAGGDGFKYEQYF. CDR3 nucleotides: TGCAGCGTTGCAGGGGGAGACGGTTTCAAGTACGAGCAGTACTTC.

This clonotype was observed many times. The V and J genes are TRBV25-1 and TRBJ2-7, with a tentative D call TRBD2 (5 bases). This CDR3 comprises 14 residues. V was cut by 1 base and J by 0 bases, with 7 bases left in between. Germline-derived CDR1 and CDR2 are MGHDK and SYGVNS. As DNA, the CDR3 is TGTGCCAGCAGTGAATTGGGAGCCTCCTACGAGCAGTACTTC. Protein sequence: CASSELGASYEQYF.